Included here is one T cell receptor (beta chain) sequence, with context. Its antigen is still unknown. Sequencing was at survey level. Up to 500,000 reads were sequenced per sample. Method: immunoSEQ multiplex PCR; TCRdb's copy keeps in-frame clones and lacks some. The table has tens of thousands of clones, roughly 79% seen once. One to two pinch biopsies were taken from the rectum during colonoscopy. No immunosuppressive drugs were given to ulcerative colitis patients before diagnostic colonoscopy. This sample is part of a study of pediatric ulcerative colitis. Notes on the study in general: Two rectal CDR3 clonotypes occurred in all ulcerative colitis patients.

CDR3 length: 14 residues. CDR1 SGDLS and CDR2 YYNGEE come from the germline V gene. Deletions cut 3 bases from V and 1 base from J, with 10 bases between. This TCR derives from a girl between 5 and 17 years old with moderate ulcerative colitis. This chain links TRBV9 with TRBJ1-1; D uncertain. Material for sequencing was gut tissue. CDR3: CASSAEPQNTEAFF. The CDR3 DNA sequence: TGTGCCAGCAGCGCAGAGCCCCAGAACACTGAAGCTTTCTTT.